This T cell receptor (beta chain) was profiled in a study of regulatory T cells in long-lasting Graves disease. This sample's time point: newly diagnosed GD, antithyroid drugs for less than 3 months. Isolated PBMC RNA provided the starting material for the TCR library. This clonotype was seen at least ten times. The CDR3 sequence is 15 residues long. Germline assignment: CDR1 MNHNS and CDR2 SASEGT. Losses at the gene ends were 6 bases for V and 5 bases for J; bases not matched to a gene: 7. Arm-PCR with iRepertoire HTBI primers amplified the CDR3 regions for these TCR beta libraries. Each CDR3 protein is one row after TCRdb ran MiXCR on the multiplex PCR reads. The sample records a few hundred thousand distinct CDR3 sequences, about an eighth being singletons. The same data also went into a second study, on T cells in Graves' hyperthyroidism and ophthalmopathy.

The starting material was peripheral blood mononuclear cells (PBMCs), obtained at new diagnosis, from a patient treated with antithyroid drugs. The rearrangement joins TRBV6-1 to TRBJ2-3, with TRBD2 matching 11 bases. This sequence was found in a woman aged 18-29 years with Graves disease. The CDR3 sequence is CASSPGSGREDTQYF. In DNA, the CDR3 is TGTGCCAGCAGCCCGGGTAGCGGGAGGGAAGATACGCAGTATTTT.